This T cell receptor beta chain was sequenced during a study of shared clonotypes between healthy human individuals. Germline V gene lookup returns CDR1 SGDLS and CDR2 YYNGEE. The CDR3 is made up of 16 amino acids. V lost 0 bases to trimming and J lost 2 bases, with 14 bases between them. For unsorted PBMC, 300 ng DNA per replicate equaled 32,000 or so T cell genomes. Profiling relied on immunoSEQ multiplex PCR, and the TCRdb table lists in-frame clones only, not all of them. Found here are about half a million clones, roughly 80% of them singletons; the top ten hold about 13%. Regarding the study as a whole: Represented diversity, genetic and exposure-history alike, was limited by few donors. Collection of samples was limited to blood; tissue repertoires likely differ.

A word on this clone: Its specificity is not known.

V and J are TRBV9 and TRBJ1-2; D perhaps matches TRBD1 (6 bases). The TCR originated in a woman between 40 and 50 years old in good health. Some clones in this sample may be carry-over from other donors' samples. Sequenced sample: PBMCs. The CDR3 here is CASSVGPEGENYGYTF. CDR3 nucleotide sequence: TGTGCCAGCAGCGTAGGACCCGAGGGGGAGAACTATGGCTACACCTTC.